These 16 T cell receptor beta chains came from one sample sequenced in a study of PD-1 blockade in classical Hodgkin lymphoma (dated by TCRdb to 2018 to 2020). The time point label for this specimen denotes: cycle 1 day 1 (C1D1), immediately before nivolumab initiation. Every trial patient had relapsed following autologous stem cell transplantation, and prior brentuximab vedotin exposure was what differed among cohorts A, B and C. The library was built by means of the immunoSEQ multiplex PCR assay. The source is immuneACCESS, and TCRdb retained only in-frame sequences with V and J called. Part of the clones is not carried over; for the studies checked, unresolved V genes explain less than half of this, and the remainder is unexplained. The sample table lists around 96,000 clones, approximately 83% of them with a count of one. The ten most abundant clones make up 12% of the sample. Source: peripheral blood mononuclear cells (PBMCs), taken at baseline. All receptors derive from a human donor with classical Hodgkin lymphoma.

The chain uses TRBV19 and TRBJ1-1, with D possibly being TRBD1 (5 bases). Trimming pared 1 base from V and 4 bases from J, leaving 7 bases between. The CDR3 is made up of 13 amino acids. The germline V gene encodes CDR1 LNHDA and CDR2 SQIVND (reference sequence). CDR3 sequence (DNA): TGTGCCAGTAGTATAGCGGGGGGCACTGAAGCTTTCTTT. It codes for CASSIAGGTEAFF.

J is TRBJ2-3 and V is TRBV19; D possibly corresponds to TRBD2 (5 bases). The CDR3 length is 14 residues. Germline V gene lookup returns CDR1 LNHDA and CDR2 SQIVND (reference sequence). V was trimmed by 7 bases and J by 8 bases, leaving 19 bases between them. The DNA of the CDR3 is TGTGCCAGTATGGAGGTGGCCCGGCTTGGTACGCAGTATTTT. This translates into CASMEVARLGTQYF.

J is TRBJ2-7 and V is TRBV11-3, with TRBD1 matching 9 bases. Germline V lookup: CDR1 SGHNT, CDR2 YENEEA. The CDR3 covers 15 residues. V trimming: 5 bases; J trimming: 2 bases; junction bases outside the gene matches: 7. The CDR3 loop is CASSPGGTGTYEQYF. The DNA for the CDR3 is TGTGCCAGCAGCCCCGGCGGGACAGGGACCTACGAGCAGTACTTC.

The genes are TRBV7-8 and TRBJ2-3, with D perhaps TRBD1 (6 bases). Germline CDR1 reads SGHVS; CDR2 reads FQNEAQ. The CDR3 runs to 14 residues. V dropped 5 bases and J dropped 1 base, with 10 bases sitting between them. The CDR3: CASSDRQGTDTQYF. CDR3 DNA sequence: TGTGCCAGCAGCGACCGACAGGGCACAGATACGCAGTATTTT. Using reference TRBV7-8 and TRBJ2-3 for the parts outside the CDR3, the full variable domain is GAGVSQSPRYKVAKRGQDVALRCDPISGHVSLFWYQQALGQGPEFLTYFQNEAQLDKSGLPSDRFFAERPEGSVSTLKIQRTQQEDSAVYLCASSDRQGTDTQYFGPGTRLTVL.

The chain couples TRBV10-3 to TRBJ2-5; 8 bases agree with TRBD2. From germline, CDR1 is ENHRY and CDR2 SYGVKD. CDR3 length: 15 residues. The V gene end was trimmed by 4 bases and the J gene end by 11 bases; junction bases not matched to a gene: 15. CDR3 amino acids: CAISADGRAQGEQYF. CDR3 nucleotide sequence: TGTGCCATCAGTGCTGACGGGAGGGCCCAGGGTGAGCAGTACTTC.

V is TRBV6-1 and J is TRBJ2-6; unclear D gene. Trimming shortened V by 5 bases and J by 1 base, and 6 bases separated the two germline ends. The CDR3 has 14 residues. CDR1 is MNHNS and CDR2 is SASEGT in the germline V gene. The CDR3 DNA follows: TGTGCCAGCAGTTCCGCTTCTGGGGCCAACGTCCTGACTTTC. It translates to CASSSASGANVLTF.

This clone is a singleton in its sample. Other DNA sequences within the sample encode an identical CDR3. The chain recombines TRBV5-1 with TRBJ2-7, with 12 bases that match TRBD1. V lost 0 bases and J lost 5; bases outside the gene matches: 3. Germline V lookup: CDR1 SGHRS, CDR2 YFSETQ. The CDR3 runs 15 residues. CDR3 region: CASSLAGTGGDEQYF. CDR3 in DNA: TGCGCCAGCAGCTTGGCCGGGACAGGGGGCGACGAGCAGTACTTC.

The chain carries TRBV5-6 and TRBJ1-2, with D maybe TRBD1 (6 bases). CDR1 and CDR2 (germline): SGHDT, YYEEEE. The germline V and J ends were trimmed by 2 bases and 2 bases, with 7 bases remaining between them. The CDR3 is 13 residues long. The CDR3 reads CASSFQGNYGYTF. The CDR3 DNA follows: TGTGCCAGCAGCTTCCAGGGGAACTATGGCTACACCTTC.

V and J are TRBV7-8 and TRBJ1-5, with D tentatively TRBD1 (6 bases). In germline, CDR1 is SGHVS, CDR2 FQNEAQ. Trimming took 0 bases from V and 5 from J, leaving 8 bases between them. The CDR3 spans 14 residues. CDR3 loop: CASSLADRDQPQHF. The CDR3, as DNA: TGTGCCAGCAGCTTAGCGGACAGAGATCAGCCCCAGCATTTT. The full variable domain, completed using reference TRBV7-8 and TRBJ1-5, is GAGVSQSPRYKVAKRGQDVALRCDPISGHVSLFWYQQALGQGPEFLTYFQNEAQLDKSGLPSDRFFAERPEGSVSTLKIQRTQQEDSAVYLCASSLADRDQPQHFGDGTRLSIL.

In its sample, this clone was seen a few times. J is TRBJ2-1 and V is TRBV7-2; D not resolved. CDR1 and CDR2 from the germline V gene are SGHTA and FQGNSA. Trimming cost V 1 base and J 0 bases, with 10 bases left between them. The length of the CDR3 is 16 residues. The CDR3 sequence: CASSLDPQSSYNEQFF. The CDR3 nucleotides are TGTGCCAGCAGCTTAGATCCTCAAAGCTCCTACAATGAGCAGTTCTTC.

The CDR3 spells CASSEQESSTDTQYF. In DNA, the CDR3 is TGTGCCAGCAGCGAGCAGGAGTCTAGCACAGATACGCAGTATTTT. The chain combines TRBV9 with TRBJ2-3; D gene ambiguous. V shed 3 bases and J shed 0 bases, with 11 bases lying between them. Germline CDR1 is SGDLS and CDR2 is YYNGEE. This CDR3 is built from 15 residues.

The chain uses TRBV7-2 and TRBJ2-7, with TRBD2 identical over 8 bases. The CDR3 contains 15 residues. The germline gives CDR1 SGHTA, CDR2 FQGNSA. J was trimmed by 0 bases and V by 6 bases; bases with no gene match: 7. This CDR3 is CASSRVAGTSYEQYF. DNA for the CDR3: TGTGCCAGCAGTCGGGTAGCGGGGACCTCCTACGAGCAGTACTTC.

Details on this clone: Other DNA sequences in this sample translate to the same CDR3. The chain joins TRBV29-1 to TRBJ2-1; D remains unclear. V shed 6 bases and J shed 7 bases, with 16 bases lying between them. Germline values: CDR1 SQVTM, CDR2 ANQGSEA. The CDR3 sequence is 13 residues long. The CDR3, as DNA: TGCAGCGTCGACACCGCCTCGTATAATGAGCAGTTCTTC. It codes for CSVDTASYNEQFF.

This clone was counted between two and nine times. The chain has TRBV28 and TRBJ2-4; either TRBD1 or TRBD2 may supply D (5 bases each). Germline values: CDR1 MDHEN, CDR2 SYDVKM. V was clipped by 9 bases and J by 4 bases, with 13 bases between them. CDR3 length: 13 amino acids. In DNA, the CDR3 is TGTGCCAGTTCCCGGGACGGAAAAAACATTCAGTACTTC. It is translated as CASSRDGKNIQYF.

J is TRBJ1-1 and V is TRBV5-1, with unresolved D. Germline loops: CDR1 SGHRS, CDR2 YFSETQ. Trimming removed 4 bases at V and 0 bases at J, with 16 bases between. The CDR3 runs 16 residues. The CDR3 bases are TGCGCCAGCAGCACGGCGACGGGAGCCCTGAACACTGAAGCTTTCTTT. Its translation: CASSTATGALNTEAFF.

The chain joins TRBV4-3 to TRBJ2-1; D possibly matches TRBD1 or TRBD2 (5 bases each). Germline V gene data show CDR1 as LGHNA and CDR2 as YSLEER. Trimming left V 0 bases short and J 4 bases short, with 10 bases between. The CDR3 contains 15 residues. CDR3 residues: CASSQDGDQYNEQFF. The CDR3 nucleotides are TGCGCCAGCAGCCAAGACGGGGACCAGTACAATGAGCAGTTCTTC.